This T cell receptor (beta chain) is from a study of Graves' ophthalmopathy and Graves' hyperthyroidism. The study, taken as a whole, reports: Appearing in blood as well were most expanded thyroid clonotypes above 0.001 frequency. The study's model predicted ophthalmopathy progression at 70.59% sensitivity and almost 75% specificity.

Scientists amplified the TCR beta CDR3 regions from RNA transcripts. Second-round multiplex PCR followed a first-round RT-PCR using HTBI primers. One entry per CDR3 protein results from TCRdb running MiXCR on the multiplex PCR reads. This repertoire shows about 39,000 distinct CDR3 sequences, 50% found once; its top ten account for approximately 24%. Remarks on this clonotype: The antigen remains unidentified.

The V segment lost 4 bases and the J segment 12 bases; nucleotides outside the gene matches: 9. The CDR3 spans 12 residues. Germline V gene sequence: CDR1 SGHRS, CDR2 YFSETQ. Hyperthyroidism was classified as stable if no ophthalmopathy occurred within 18 months of follow-up. Other autoimmune diseases, uncontrolled infections, pregnancy or lactation ruled patients out of participation. The sequence was obtained from an adult woman with stable Graves' hyperthyroidism. The J gene is TRBJ2-7, the V gene TRBV5-1; 8 nucleotides match TRBD1. Sequenced: peripheral blood. The chain's CDR3 is CASSQTDRGRYF. The CDR3 coding sequence is TGCGCCAGCAGCCAAACCGACAGGGGAAGGTACTTC.